These T cell receptor beta chains were read from a single sample in a study of regulatory T cells in long-lasting Graves disease. One entry per CDR3 protein results from TCRdb running MiXCR on the multiplex PCR reads. The sample carries about 540,000 distinct CDR3 sequences, roughly 14% recorded once. These data were also filed under a second study, of T cells in Graves' hyperthyroidism and ophthalmopathy.

The specimen was peripheral blood mononuclear cells (PBMCs), collected at new diagnosis, from a patient treated with antithyroid drugs. These receptors were obtained from a man aged 30 to 45 with Graves disease. Both conserved end residues are part of each CDR3. The D gene is left open where the match is weak. Expanded clones are given a class, and other clones once, few, many or no size at all.

V gene,J gene,clone size,D gene,CDR3 protein,CDR3 DNA
TRBV10-3,TRBJ2-1,few,TRBD2,CAISSKTSGTYNEQFF,TGTGCCATCAGTTCTAAAACTAGCGGTACCTACAATGAGCAGTTCTTC
TRBV7-3,TRBJ2-7,many,.,CASSSEGGRGYEQYF,TGTGCCAGCAGCTCCGAAGGGGGGCGCGGGTACGAGCAGTACTTC
TRBV20-1,TRBJ2-1,many,TRBD2,CSAKLDRVAGGSYNEQFF,TGCAGTGCTAAGCTCGACCGGGTTGCGGGAGGCTCCTACAATGAGCAGTTCTTC
TRBV5-1,TRBJ2-7,many,.,CASSWTDYEQYF,TGCGCCAGCAGCTGGACAGACTACGAGCAGTACTTC
TRBV7-9,TRBJ1-1,.,.,CASSLAGMEEAFF,TGTGCCAGCAGCTTAGCAGGGATGGAGGAAGCTTTCTTT
TRBV7-9,TRBJ2-7,few,.,CASSNPGCPYEQYF,TGTGCCAGCAGTAACCCGGGGTGTCCCTACGAGCAGTACTTC
TRBV24-1,TRBJ2-2,many,.,CATSDTVSREATGELFF,TGTGCCACCAGTGATACGGTCTCTCGGGAAGCCACCGGGGAGCTGTTTTTT
TRBV7-3,TRBJ2-2,.,.,CASTPGTELFF,TGTGCCAGCACCCCCGGGACAGAGCTGTTTTTT
TRBV5-1,TRBJ2-5,.,TRBD2,CASSLGIAAGRQETQYF,TGCGCCAGCAGCTTGGGGATAGCAGCGGGGAGGCAAGAGACCCAGTACTTC
TRBV6-2/TRBV6-3,TRBJ1-5,many,.,CASRPNTGMEQPQHF,TGTGCCAGCAGACCCAATACAGGGATGGAACAGCCCCAGCATTTT
TRBV12-3/TRBV12-4,TRBJ1-1,few,.,CASSLWGRALEDTEAFF,TGTGCCAGCAGTTTATGGGGAAGGGCTTTGGAGGACACTGAAGCTTTCTTT
TRBV6-1,TRBJ2-1,many,.,CASSPQERNRYNEQFF,TGTGCCAGCAGTCCCCAGGAGCGGAATCGCTACAATGAGCAGTTCTTC
TRBV10-2,TRBJ2-7,.,.,CASSMSYEQYF,TGCGCCAGCAGTATGTCCTACGAGCAGTACTTC
TRBV12-3/TRBV12-4,TRBJ2-1,many,TRBD2,CASRTTSPEQFF,TGTGCCAGCAGGACGACTAGCCCCGAGCAGTTCTTC
TRBV20-1,TRBJ1-2,few,TRBD1,CSASPGGRLGYTF,TGCAGTGCCAGTCCAGGGGGAAGGCTTGGCTACACCTTC
TRBV7-2,TRBJ2-1,.,.,CASSLGAGFYNEQFF,TGTGCCAGCAGCTTAGGGGCAGGCTTTTACAATGAGCAGTTCTTC
TRBV28,TRBJ2-5,many,.,CASSLTGGQTQYF,TGTGCCAGCAGTTTAACAGGCGGTCAGACCCAGTACTTC
TRBV5-1,TRBJ2-5,.,.,CASSSGDFLGETQYF,TGCGCCAGCAGCTCCGGGGACTTCCTGGGGGAGACCCAGTACTTC
TRBV6-1,TRBJ2-1,many,.,CASRLEGEQFF,TGTGCCAGCAGACTAGAGGGTGAGCAGTTCTTC
TRBV29-1,TRBJ2-3,many,.,CSVDQTLSTDTQYF,TGCAGCGTTGACCAAACACTCAGCACAGATACGCAGTATTTT
TRBV7-8,TRBJ1-3,many,TRBD1,CASSFSEDRVGSGNTIYF,TGTGCCAGCAGTTTTTCTGAGGACAGGGTGGGCTCTGGAAACACCATATATTTT
TRBV12-3/TRBV12-4,TRBJ2-1,many,TRBD2,CASSLGTSPNEQFF,TGTGCCAGCAGTCTCGGGACTAGCCCCAATGAGCAGTTCTTC
TRBV11-2,TRBJ2-1,many,.,CASSPTILGPGDEQFF,TGTGCCAGCAGCCCCACAATACTGGGACCTGGCGATGAGCAGTTCTTC
TRBV20-1,TRBJ2-5,many,.,CSARDNEGAETQYF,TGCAGTGCTAGAGATAACGAGGGAGCGGAGACCCAGTACTTC
TRBV7-8,TRBJ1-6,many,TRBD1,CASSSAGTGNSPLHF,TGTGCCAGCAGCTCCGCCGGGACAGGAAATTCACCCCTCCACTTT
TRBV18,TRBJ1-5,.,TRBD1,CASSPPGQGRRQPQHF,TGTGCCAGCTCACCCCCGGGACAGGGGAGGCGGCAGCCCCAGCATTTT
TRBV19,TRBJ2-7,many,TRBD1,CATRDRGADEQYF,TGTGCCACCAGAGACAGGGGGGCCGACGAGCAGTACTTC
TRBV12-3/TRBV12-4,TRBJ2-1,many,TRBD2,CASIFRGTSGSGEQFF,TGTGCCAGCATCTTTAGGGGGACTAGCGGGAGTGGTGAGCAGTTCTTC
TRBV30,TRBJ2-7,.,TRBD1,CAWSVGQAYSSYEQYF,TGTGCCTGGAGTGTAGGACAGGCTTATAGCTCCTACGAGCAGTACTTC
TRBV5-1,TRBJ1-2,many,.,CASSPRTPDYGYTF,TGCGCCAGCAGCCCCCGAACACCGGACTATGGCTACACCTTC
TRBV10-3,TRBJ1-3,.,.,CAIEPGSGNTIYF,TGTGCCATAGAGCCAGGGTCTGGAAACACCATATATTTT
TRBV5-1,TRBJ2-2,few,TRBD1,CASSLPGTGITGELFF,TGCGCCAGCAGCTTGCCCGGGACAGGGATCACCGGGGAGCTGTTTTTT
TRBV7-2,TRBJ2-3,many,TRBD2,CASSAGTSGSWGGLTDTQYF,TGTGCCAGCAGCGCCGGGACTAGCGGGAGCTGGGGGGGCCTCACAGATACGCAGTATTTT
TRBV20-1,TRBJ2-1,many,TRBD2,CSADAAGGFSYNEQFF,TGCAGTGCAGATGCGGCGGGAGGGTTCTCCTACAATGAGCAGTTCTTC
TRBV5-1,TRBJ2-3,few,.,CASSLGRSADTQYF,TGCGCCAGCAGCTTAGGACGGAGCGCAGATACGCAGTATTTT
TRBV12-3/TRBV12-4,TRBJ2-7,many,TRBD1,CASRPGQGSHEQYF,TGTGCCAGCAGGCCGGGACAGGGATCCCACGAGCAGTACTTC
TRBV30,TRBJ2-5,many,.,CAWKTGYQGTQYF,TGTGCCTGGAAAACAGGATATCAAGGGACCCAGTACTTC
TRBV13,TRBJ1-2,many,.,CASSLEATTAYGYTF,TGTGCCAGCAGCTTAGAAGCGACGACCGCCTATGGCTACACCTTC
TRBV12-3/TRBV12-4,TRBJ2-1,few,TRBD2,CASGTRLEEQFF,TGTGCCAGCGGGACTAGGTTGGAGGAGCAGTTCTTC
TRBV2,TRBJ1-2,many,.,CASRGQGANYGYTF,TGTGCCAGCCGGGGACAAGGAGCTAACTATGGCTACACCTTC
TRBV20-1,TRBJ2-7,many,TRBD2,CSARDQTSGSYEQYF,TGCAGTGCTAGAGATCAGACTAGCGGGAGTTACGAGCAGTACTTC